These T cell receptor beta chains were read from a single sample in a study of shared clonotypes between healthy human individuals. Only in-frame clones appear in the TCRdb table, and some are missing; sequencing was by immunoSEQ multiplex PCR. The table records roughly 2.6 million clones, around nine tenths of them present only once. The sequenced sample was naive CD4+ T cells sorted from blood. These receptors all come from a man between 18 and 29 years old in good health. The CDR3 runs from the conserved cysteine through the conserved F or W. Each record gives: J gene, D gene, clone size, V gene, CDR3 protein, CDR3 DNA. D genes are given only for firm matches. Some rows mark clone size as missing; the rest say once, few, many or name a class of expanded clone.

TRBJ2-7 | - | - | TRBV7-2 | CASSLDGGGLAYEQYF | TGTGCCAGCAGCTTAGATGGAGGGGGCTTGGCTTACGAGCAGTACTTC
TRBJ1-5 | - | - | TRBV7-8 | CASSLNRESNQPQHF | TGTGCCAGCAGCTTAAACAGGGAAAGCAATCAGCCCCAGCATTTT
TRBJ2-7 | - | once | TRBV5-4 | CASSLGDTRTYEQYF | TGTGCCAGCAGCTTGGGAGATACCAGAACCTACGAGCAGTACTTC
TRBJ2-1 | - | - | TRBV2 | CASSEQFNEQFF | TGTGCCAGCAGTGAGCAATTCAATGAGCAGTTCTTC
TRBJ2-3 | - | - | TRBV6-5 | CASSYTTPNTDTQYF | TGTGCCAGCAGTTACACAACCCCTAACACAGATACGCAGTATTTT
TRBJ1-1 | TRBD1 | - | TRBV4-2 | CASSRDRSWGEAFF | TGTGCCAGCAGCCGGGACAGGTCTTGGGGGGAAGCTTTCTTT
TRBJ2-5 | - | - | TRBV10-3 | CAISGGSSQETQYF | TGTGCCATCAGTGGAGGGAGCAGTCAAGAGACCCAGTACTTC
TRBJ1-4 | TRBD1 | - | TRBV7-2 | CASSFPRQGTNEKLFF | TGTGCCAGCAGCTTCCCCCGACAGGGAACTAATGAAAAACTGTTTTTT
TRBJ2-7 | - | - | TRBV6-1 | CASSDPRIAYEQYF | TGTGCCAGCAGTGATCCTCGCATCGCCTACGAGCAGTACTTC
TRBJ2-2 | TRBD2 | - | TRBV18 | CASSPREGTGELFF | TGTGCCAGCTCACCTCGGGAGGGCACCGGGGAGCTGTTTTTT
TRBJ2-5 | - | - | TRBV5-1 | CASSFGGAISSETQYF | TGCGCCAGCAGCTTTGGGGGGGCGATCTCCAGTGAGACCCAGTACTTC
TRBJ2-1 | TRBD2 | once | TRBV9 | CASSVKLAGDNEQFF | TGTGCCAGCAGCGTAAAACTAGCGGGAGACAATGAGCAGTTCTTC
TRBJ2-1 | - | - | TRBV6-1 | CASSEAGVNYNEQFF | TGTGCCAGCAGTGAAGCCGGGGTCAACTACAATGAGCAGTTCTTC
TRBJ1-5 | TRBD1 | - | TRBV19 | CASSTSTGQVQPQHF | TGTGCCAGTAGTACCTCGACAGGGCAGGTTCAGCCCCAGCATTTT
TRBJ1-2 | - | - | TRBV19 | CASSIQGLDYTF | TGTGCCAGTAGTATACAGGGCTTGGACTACACCTTC
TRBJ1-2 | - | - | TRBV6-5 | CASRQVDYGYTF | TGTGCCAGCAGACAGGTCGACTATGGCTACACCTTC
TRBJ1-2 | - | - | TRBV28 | CASSEPRGTTNYGYTF | TGTGCCAGCAGTGAACCTAGGGGGACTACTAACTATGGCTACACCTTC
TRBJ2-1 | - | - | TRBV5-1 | CASSLGGTRDNGQFF | TGCGCCAGCAGCTTGGGCGGGACAAGGGACAATGGGCAGTTCTTC
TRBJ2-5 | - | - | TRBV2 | CASSEEQKYF | TGTGCCAGCAGTGAAGAGCAAAAGTACTTC
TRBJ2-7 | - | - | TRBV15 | CATSRDPGGYEQYF | TGTGCCACCAGCCGGGACCCTGGGGGGTACGAGCAGTACTTC
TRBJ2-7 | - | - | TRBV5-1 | CAIDSDRYEQYF | TGCGCCATCGATTCGGATAGGTACGAGCAGTACTTC
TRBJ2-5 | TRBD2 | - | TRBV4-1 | CASSQDSRQGTSGGARVETQYF | TGCGCCAGCAGCCAAGATAGCCGACAGGGTACGAGCGGGGGGGCTCGAGTCGAGACCCAGTACTTC
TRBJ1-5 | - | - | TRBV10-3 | CAISEWGGPQHF | TGTGCCATCAGTGAGTGGGGGGGGCCCCAGCATTTT
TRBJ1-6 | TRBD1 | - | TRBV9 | CASRRDRGHSPLHF | TGTGCCAGCAGGAGGGACAGGGGGCATTCACCCCTCCACTTT
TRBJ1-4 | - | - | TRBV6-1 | CASKPGHGNEKLFF | TGTGCCAGCAAACCGGGACATGGGAATGAAAAACTGTTTTTT
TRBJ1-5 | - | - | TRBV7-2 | CASSTSSTEHNQPQHF | TGTGCCAGCAGCACGTCCTCGACAGAGCACAATCAGCCCCAGCATTTT